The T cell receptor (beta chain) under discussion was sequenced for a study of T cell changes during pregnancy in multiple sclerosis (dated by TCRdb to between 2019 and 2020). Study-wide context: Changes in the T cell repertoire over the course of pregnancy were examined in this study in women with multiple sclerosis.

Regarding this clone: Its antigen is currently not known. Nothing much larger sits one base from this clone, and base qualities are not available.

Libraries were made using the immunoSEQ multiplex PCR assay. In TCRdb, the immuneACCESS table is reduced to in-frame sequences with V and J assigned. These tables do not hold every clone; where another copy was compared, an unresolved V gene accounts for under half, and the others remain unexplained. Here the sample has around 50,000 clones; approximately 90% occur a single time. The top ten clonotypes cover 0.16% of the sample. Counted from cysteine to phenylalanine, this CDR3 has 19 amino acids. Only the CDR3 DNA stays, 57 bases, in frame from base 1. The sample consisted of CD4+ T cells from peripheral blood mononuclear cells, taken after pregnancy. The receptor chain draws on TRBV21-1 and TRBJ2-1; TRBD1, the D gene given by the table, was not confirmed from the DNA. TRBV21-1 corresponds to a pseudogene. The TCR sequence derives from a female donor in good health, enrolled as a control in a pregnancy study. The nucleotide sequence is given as TGTGCCAGCAGCCATCCGGGACAGGGATATCGGGGCTCCTACAATGAGCAGTTCTTC. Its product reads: CASSHPGQGYRGSYNEQFF.